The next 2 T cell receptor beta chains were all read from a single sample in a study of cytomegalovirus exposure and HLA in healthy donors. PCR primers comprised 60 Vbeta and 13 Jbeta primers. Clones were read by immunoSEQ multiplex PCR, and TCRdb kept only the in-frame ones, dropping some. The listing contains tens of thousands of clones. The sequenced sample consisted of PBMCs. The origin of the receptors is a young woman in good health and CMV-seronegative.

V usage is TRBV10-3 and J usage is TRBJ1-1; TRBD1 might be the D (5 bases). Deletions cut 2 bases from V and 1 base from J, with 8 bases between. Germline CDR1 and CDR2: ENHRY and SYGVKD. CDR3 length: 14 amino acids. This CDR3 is CAISEDTGNTEAFF. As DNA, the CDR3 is TGTGCCATCAGTGAGGATACAGGGAACACTGAAGCTTTCTTT.

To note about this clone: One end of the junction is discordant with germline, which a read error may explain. The CDR3 DNA sequence: TGTGCCAGCAGCTTACAGGGGGTCACAGATAAGCAGTATTTT. Residues: CASSLQGVTDKQYF. The V call is TRBV7-6, the J call TRBJ2-3; 7 nucleotides line up with TRBD1. Germline-derived CDR1 and CDR2 are SGHVS and FNYEAQ. The CDR3 spans 14 residues.